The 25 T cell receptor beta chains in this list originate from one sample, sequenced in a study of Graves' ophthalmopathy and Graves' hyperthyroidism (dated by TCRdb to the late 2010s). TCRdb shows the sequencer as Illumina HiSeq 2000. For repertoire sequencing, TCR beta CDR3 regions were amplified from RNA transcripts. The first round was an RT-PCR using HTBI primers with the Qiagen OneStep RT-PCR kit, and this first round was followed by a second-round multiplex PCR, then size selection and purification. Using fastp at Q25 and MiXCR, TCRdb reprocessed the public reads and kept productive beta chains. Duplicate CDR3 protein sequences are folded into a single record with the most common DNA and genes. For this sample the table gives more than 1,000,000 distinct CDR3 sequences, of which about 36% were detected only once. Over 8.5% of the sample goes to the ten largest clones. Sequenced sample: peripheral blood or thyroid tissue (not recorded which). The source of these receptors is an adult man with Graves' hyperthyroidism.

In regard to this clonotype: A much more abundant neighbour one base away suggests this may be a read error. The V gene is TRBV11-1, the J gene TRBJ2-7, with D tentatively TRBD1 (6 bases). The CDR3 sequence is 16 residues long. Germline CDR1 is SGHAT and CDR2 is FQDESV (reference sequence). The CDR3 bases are TGTGCCGGCAGCCGAGAGTCAGGACAGTCCTCCTACGAGCAGTACTTC. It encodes CAGSRESGQSSYEQYF.

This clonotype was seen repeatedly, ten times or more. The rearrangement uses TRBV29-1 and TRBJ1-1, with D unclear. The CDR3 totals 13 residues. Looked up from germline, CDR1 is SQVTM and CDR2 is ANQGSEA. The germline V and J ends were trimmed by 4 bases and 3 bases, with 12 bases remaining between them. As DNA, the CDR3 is TGCAGCGTTGGAAATCGGGCCGACACTGAAGCTTTCTTT. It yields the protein CSVGNRADTEAFF.

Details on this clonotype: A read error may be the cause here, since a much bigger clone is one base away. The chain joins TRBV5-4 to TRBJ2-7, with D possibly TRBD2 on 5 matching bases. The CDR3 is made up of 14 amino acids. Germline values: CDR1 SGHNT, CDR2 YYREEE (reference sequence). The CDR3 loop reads CASSFKGSSYEQCF. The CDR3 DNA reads TGTGCCAGCAGCTTTAAAGGGAGCTCCTACGAGCAGTGCTTC.

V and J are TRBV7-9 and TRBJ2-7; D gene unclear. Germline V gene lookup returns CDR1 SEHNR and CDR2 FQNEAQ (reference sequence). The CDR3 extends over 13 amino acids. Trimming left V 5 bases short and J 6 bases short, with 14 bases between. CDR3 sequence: CASSRAMKSEQYF. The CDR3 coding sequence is TGTGCCAGCAGCCGAGCCATGAAGTCCGAGCAGTACTTC.

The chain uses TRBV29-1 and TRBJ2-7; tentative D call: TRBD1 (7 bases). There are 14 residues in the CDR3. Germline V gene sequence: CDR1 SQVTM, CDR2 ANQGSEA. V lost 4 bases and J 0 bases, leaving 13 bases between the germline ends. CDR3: CSVAGDSSSYEQYF. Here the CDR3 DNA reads TGCAGCGTTGCGGGGGACAGCAGCTCCTACGAGCAGTACTTC.

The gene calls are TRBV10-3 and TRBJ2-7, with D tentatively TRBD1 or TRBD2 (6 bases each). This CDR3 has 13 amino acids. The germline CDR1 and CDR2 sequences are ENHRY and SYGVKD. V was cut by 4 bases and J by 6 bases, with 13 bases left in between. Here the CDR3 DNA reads TGTGCCATCAGTGGGGGGGCGCGGGGCGAGCAGTACTTC. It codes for CAISGGARGEQYF.

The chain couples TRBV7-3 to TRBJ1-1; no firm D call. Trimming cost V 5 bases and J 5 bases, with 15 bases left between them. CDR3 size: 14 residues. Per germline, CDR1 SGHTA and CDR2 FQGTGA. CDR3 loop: CASSPNPGVTEAFF. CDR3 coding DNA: TGTGCCAGCAGCCCAAACCCTGGTGTGACTGAAGCTTTCTTT.

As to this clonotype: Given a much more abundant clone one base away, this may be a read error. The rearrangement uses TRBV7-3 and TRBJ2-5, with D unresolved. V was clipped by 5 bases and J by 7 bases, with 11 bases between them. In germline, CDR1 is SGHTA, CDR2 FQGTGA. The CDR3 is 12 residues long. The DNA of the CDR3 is TGTGCCAGCAGCCCAGTTTGGGTGACCCAGTACTTC. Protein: CASSPVWVTQYF.

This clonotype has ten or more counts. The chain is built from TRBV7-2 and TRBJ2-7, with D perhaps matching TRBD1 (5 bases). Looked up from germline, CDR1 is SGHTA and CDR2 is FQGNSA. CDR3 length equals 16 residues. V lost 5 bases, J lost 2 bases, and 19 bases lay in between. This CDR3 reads CASSTDSLGRPYEQYF. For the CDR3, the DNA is TGTGCCAGCAGCACCGACAGTCTAGGACGACCCTACGAGCAGTACTTC.

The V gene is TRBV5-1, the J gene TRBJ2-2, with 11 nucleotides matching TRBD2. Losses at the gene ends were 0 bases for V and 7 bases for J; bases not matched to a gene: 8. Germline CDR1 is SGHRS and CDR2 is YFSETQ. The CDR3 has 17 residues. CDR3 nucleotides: TGCGCCAGCAGCTTGGCCGGGACTAGCGGTACGGTCGGGGAGCTGTTTTTT. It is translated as CASSLAGTSGTVGELFF.

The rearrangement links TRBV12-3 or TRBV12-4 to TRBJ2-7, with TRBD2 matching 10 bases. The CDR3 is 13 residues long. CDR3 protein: CASAAGGGYEQYF. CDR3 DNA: TGTGCTAGTGCAGCGGGAGGGGGGTACGAGCAGTACTTC.

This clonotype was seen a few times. The CDR3 region is CASSPQGKSYGYTF. The CDR3 DNA reads as TGTGCCAGCAGCCCCCAAGGGAAAAGCTATGGCTACACCTTC. The chain is built from TRBV2 and TRBJ1-2; D ambiguous. V lost 6 bases and J 4 bases, leaving 15 bases between the germline ends. The CDR3 runs 14 residues. The germline V gene has CDR1 SNHLY and CDR2 FYNNEI. The variable domain in full, completed from reference TRBV2 and TRBJ1-2, reads EPEVTQTPSHQVTQMGQEVILRCVPISNHLYFYWYRQILGQKVEFLVSFYNNEISEKSEIFDDQFSVERPDGSNFTLKIRSTKLEDSAMYFCASSPQGKSYGYTFGSGTRLTVV.

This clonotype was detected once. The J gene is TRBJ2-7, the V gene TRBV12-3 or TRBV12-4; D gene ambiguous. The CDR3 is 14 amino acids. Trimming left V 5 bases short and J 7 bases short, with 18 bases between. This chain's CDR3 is CASSMRTVQGEQYF. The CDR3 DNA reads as TGTGCCAGCAGTATGCGGACGGTCCAAGGGGAGCAGTACTTC.

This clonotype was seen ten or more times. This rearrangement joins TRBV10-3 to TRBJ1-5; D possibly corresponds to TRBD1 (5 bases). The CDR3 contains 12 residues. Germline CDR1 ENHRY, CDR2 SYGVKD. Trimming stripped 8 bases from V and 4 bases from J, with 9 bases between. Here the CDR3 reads CAIGTPNQPQHF. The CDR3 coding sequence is TGTGCCATCGGGACTCCTAATCAGCCCCAGCATTTT.

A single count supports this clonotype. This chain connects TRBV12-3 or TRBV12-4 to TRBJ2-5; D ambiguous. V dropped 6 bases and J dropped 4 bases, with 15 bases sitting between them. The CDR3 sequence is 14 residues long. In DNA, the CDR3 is TGTGCCAGCAGCGCCGGTCGCAGTGGAGAGACCCAGTACTTC. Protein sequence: CASSAGRSGETQYF.

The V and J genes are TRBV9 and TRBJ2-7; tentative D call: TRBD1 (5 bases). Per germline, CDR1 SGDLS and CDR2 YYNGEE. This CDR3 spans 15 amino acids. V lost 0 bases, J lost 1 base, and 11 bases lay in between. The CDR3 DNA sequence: TGTGCCAGCAGCGTAGATCCGGCAGGGTCCTACGAGCAGTACTTC. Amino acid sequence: CASSVDPAGSYEQYF.

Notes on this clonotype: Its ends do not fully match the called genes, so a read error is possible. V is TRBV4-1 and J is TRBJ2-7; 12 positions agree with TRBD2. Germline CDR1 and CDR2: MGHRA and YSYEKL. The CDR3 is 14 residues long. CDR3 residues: CASSQSETSGGWDF. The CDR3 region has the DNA TGCGCCAGCAGCCAATCCGAGACTAGCGGGGGATGGGACTTC.

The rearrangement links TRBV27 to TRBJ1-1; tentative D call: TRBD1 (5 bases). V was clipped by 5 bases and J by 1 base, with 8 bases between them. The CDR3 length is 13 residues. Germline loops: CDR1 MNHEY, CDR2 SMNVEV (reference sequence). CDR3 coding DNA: TGTGCCAGCAGTCACAGGAGGAACACTGAAGCTTTCTTT. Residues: CASSHRRNTEAFF.

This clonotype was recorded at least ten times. DNA for the CDR3: TGTGCCAGCAGTTACTTGGCGGGAGGGCCGAACGAATACGAGCAGTACTTC. Translated, it gives CASSYLAGGPNEYEQYF. J is TRBJ2-7 and V is TRBV6-2 or TRBV6-3, with 9 positions matching TRBD2. The J segment lost 4 bases and the V segment lost 1 base, leaving 11 bases of the junction unmatched. The germline V gene encodes CDR1 MNHEY and CDR2 SVGEGT. This CDR3 is 17 amino acids long.

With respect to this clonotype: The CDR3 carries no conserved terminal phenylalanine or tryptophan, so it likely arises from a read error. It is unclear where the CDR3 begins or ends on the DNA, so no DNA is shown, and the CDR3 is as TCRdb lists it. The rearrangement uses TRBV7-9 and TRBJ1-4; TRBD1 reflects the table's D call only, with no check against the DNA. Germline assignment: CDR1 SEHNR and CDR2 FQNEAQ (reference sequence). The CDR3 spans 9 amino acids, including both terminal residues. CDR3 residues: CASSLGRQG.

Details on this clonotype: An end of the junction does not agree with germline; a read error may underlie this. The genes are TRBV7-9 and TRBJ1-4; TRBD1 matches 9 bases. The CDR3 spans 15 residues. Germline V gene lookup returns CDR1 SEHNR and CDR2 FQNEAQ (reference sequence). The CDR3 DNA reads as TGTGCCATCAGCCAACAGACAGGGGGGGGCCAAAAACTGTTTTTT. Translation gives CAISQQTGGGQKLFF.

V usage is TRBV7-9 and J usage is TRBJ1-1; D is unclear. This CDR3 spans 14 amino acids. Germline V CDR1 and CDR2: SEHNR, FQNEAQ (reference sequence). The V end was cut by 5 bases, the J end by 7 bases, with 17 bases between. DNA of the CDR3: TGTGCCAGCAGCCGGGCGGCAGGACCCATTGAAGCTTTCTTT. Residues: CASSRAAGPIEAFF.

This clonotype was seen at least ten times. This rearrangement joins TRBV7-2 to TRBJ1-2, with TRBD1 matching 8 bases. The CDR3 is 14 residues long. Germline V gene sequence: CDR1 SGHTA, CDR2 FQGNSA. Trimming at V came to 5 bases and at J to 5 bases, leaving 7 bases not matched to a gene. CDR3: CASSPGGGVYGYTF. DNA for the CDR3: TGTGCCAGCAGCCCAGGGGGCGGTGTATATGGCTACACCTTC.

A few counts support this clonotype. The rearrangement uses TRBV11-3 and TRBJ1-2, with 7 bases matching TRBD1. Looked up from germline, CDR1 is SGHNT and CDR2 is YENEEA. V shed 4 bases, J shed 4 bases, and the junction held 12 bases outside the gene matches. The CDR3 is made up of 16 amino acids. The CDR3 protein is CASSSELQGPSYGYTF. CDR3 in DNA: TGTGCCAGCAGCTCTGAGTTACAGGGGCCCAGCTATGGCTACACCTTC.

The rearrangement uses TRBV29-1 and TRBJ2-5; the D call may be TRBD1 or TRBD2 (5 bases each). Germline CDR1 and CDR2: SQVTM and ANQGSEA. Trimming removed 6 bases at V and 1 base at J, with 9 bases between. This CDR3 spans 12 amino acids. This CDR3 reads CSVAGAQETQYF. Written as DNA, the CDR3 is TGCAGCGTAGCCGGGGCCCAAGAGACCCAGTACTTC.